Shown below are 9 T cell receptor beta chains from a single sample sequenced in a study of T cells after posttransplantation cyclophosphamide (dated by TCRdb to about 2016). Naive T cells were defined as viable CD3+CD4+ or CD3+CD8+ cells that were CCR7+CD45RA+CD45RO-CD95-CD27+CD28+. The protocol used for the library was the immunoSEQ multiplex PCR assay. This immuneACCESS table, as held by TCRdb, lists in-frame sequences with V and J called but not all clones. Of the missing ones, under half trace to an unresolved V gene in checked studies; the others have no known cause. The sample includes some 30,000 clones, with 75% to 95% observed a single time. The ten biggest clones cover about 0.1% of the sample. Sequencing was done on a sample of naive CD4+ T cells sorted from blood. The receptors stem from a man aged 25 to 40 in good health and a related stem cell transplant donor.

The DNA of the CDR3 is TGTGCCAGCAGCCGCGGGGAAACAGATACGCAGTATTTT. It encodes CASSRGETDTQYF. The gene calls are TRBV6-5 and TRBJ2-3, with D maybe TRBD2 (6 bases). Germline V gene lookup returns CDR1 MNHEY and CDR2 SVGAGI. This CDR3 spans 13 amino acids. The V end was cut by 6 bases, the J end by 3 bases, with 10 bases between.

This chain connects TRBV7-2 to TRBJ2-7, with TRBD1 as a possible D gene (6 bases). V shed 3 bases and J shed 2 bases, with 11 bases lying between them. Looked up from germline, CDR1 is SGHTA and CDR2 is FQGNSA. There are 14 residues in the CDR3. The CDR3 spells CASSLTGYAYEQYF. CDR3 sequence (DNA): TGTGCCAGCAGCTTGACAGGCTACGCCTACGAGCAGTACTTC.

The chain has TRBV4-3 and TRBJ1-5; tentatively, D is TRBD1 (5 bases). Germline V gives CDR1 LGHNA, CDR2 YSLEER. V lost 1 base, J lost 6 bases, and 10 bases lay in between. The CDR3 has 14 residues. The CDR3 nucleotides read TGCGCCAGCAGCCAAGTTCGGGGGAGTCAGCCCCAGCATTTT. The encoded protein is CASSQVRGSQPQHF.

Only one count was recorded for this clone. The rearrangement joins TRBV7-2 to TRBJ1-4; 8 nucleotides match TRBD1. The CDR3 totals 14 residues. V trimming: 2 bases; J trimming: 6 bases; junction bases outside the gene matches: 2. CDR1 and CDR2 from the germline V gene are SGHTA and FQGNSA. The CDR3 loop is CASSLRTGYEKLFF. In DNA form, the CDR3 reads TGTGCCAGCAGCTTAAGGACAGGGTATGAAAAACTGTTTTTT.

The V and J genes are TRBV2 and TRBJ1-1; 7 nucleotides line up with TRBD1. This CDR3 region has 14 residues. CDR1 and CDR2 from the germline V gene are SNHLY and FYNNEI. V was clipped by 4 bases and J by 6 bases; unmatched bases: 8. The CDR3: CASSVVRGKAEAFF. The CDR3 DNA is TGTGCCAGCAGTGTGGTCAGGGGGAAGGCTGAAGCTTTCTTT.

This chain connects TRBV27 to TRBJ2-7; D gene unclear. CDR1 and CDR2 from the germline V gene are MNHEY and SMNVEV (reference sequence). The germline V and J ends were trimmed by 5 bases and 0 bases, with 8 bases remaining between them. The CDR3 runs 13 residues. CDR3 sequence: CASSLLDSYEQYF. CDR3 DNA: TGTGCCAGCAGTCTTCTAGACTCCTACGAGCAGTACTTC.

This rearrangement joins TRBV19 to TRBJ2-7; D may be TRBD1 (5 bases). This CDR3 has 17 residues. CDR1 is LNHDA and CDR2 is SQIVND in the germline V gene (reference sequence). The germline V and J ends were trimmed by 5 bases and 6 bases, with 26 bases remaining between them. The DNA of the CDR3 is TGTGCCAGTAGTCCCACAGGACGCGCAGGATACCTCTTCGAGCAGTACTTC. Translating it yields CASSPTGRAGYLFEQYF.

V is TRBV10-3 and J is TRBJ2-5, with 13 bases fitting TRBD2. Germline V gene sequence: CDR1 ENHRY, CDR2 SYGVKD. V was clipped by 3 bases and J by 4 bases; unmatched bases: 8. This CDR3 spans 17 amino acids. This chain's CDR3 is CAISEGTSGDSRETQYF. Here the CDR3 DNA reads TGTGCCATCAGTGAAGGGACTAGCGGGGATTCGAGAGAGACCCAGTACTTC.

This clone was found a few times. This chain joins TRBV5-5 and TRBJ2-1, with 8 bases identical to TRBD2. The CDR3 has 15 amino acids. Germline CDR1 and CDR2: SGHKS and YYEKEE (reference sequence). The J segment lost 1 base and the V segment lost 5 bases, leaving 5 bases of the junction unmatched. CDR3 DNA: TGTGCCAGCAGTAACGGCGGGGGGTCCTACAATGAGCAGTTCTTC. Translated, it gives CASSNGGGSYNEQFF.